This T cell receptor (beta chain) came from a study of OX40 agonist ivuxolimab in advanced cancers. Looking at the study overall: Subjects had a mean age of roughly 60 years, with a range of roughly 20 to 79; almost 85% were male. Of the participants, about 40% had some prior anti-PD-1, anti-PD-L1 or anti-CTLA-4 therapy, which was allowed.

Method: immunoSEQ multiplex PCR; TCRdb's copy keeps in-frame clones and lacks some. Of about 76,000 clones listed, approximately 89% are singletons. This CDR3 is 15 amino acids long. Germline trimming cut 6 bases from V and 1 base from J; bases unmatched to any gene: 7. The specimen comprised CD4+ or CD8+ T cells sorted from blood, sampled in a trial of the OX40 agonist ivuxolimab. This sequence joins TRBV23-1 and TRBJ1-1; 8 bases fit TRBD1. TRBV23-1 is identified as an open reading frame with a role that is uncertain. The receptor was derived from an adult with an advanced solid tumor such as melanoma, head and neck, liver or kidney cancer. The DNA of the CDR3 is TGCGCCAGCAGCTCCCGGACAGGGAAGAACACTGAAGCTTTCTTT. Amino acid sequence: CASSSRTGKNTEAFF.